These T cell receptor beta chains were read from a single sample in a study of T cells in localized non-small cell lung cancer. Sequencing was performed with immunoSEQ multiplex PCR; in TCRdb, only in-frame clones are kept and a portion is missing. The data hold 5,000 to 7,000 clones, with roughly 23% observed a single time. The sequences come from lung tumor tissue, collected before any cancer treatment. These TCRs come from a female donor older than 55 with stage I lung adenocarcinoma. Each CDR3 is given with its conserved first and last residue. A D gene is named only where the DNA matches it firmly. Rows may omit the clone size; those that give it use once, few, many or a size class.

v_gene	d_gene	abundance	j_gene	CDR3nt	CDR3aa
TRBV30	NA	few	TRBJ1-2	TGTGCCTGGAGTGCCTCGGGACACCTTTACTTC	CAWSASGHLYF
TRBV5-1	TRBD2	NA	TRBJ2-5	TGCGCCAGCAGCTTGGCCCCAGCTAGCGGAAGTTACGAGACCCAGTACTTC	CASSLAPASGSYETQYF
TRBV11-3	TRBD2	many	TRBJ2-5	TGTGCCAGCAGCTTTCCGGGACTAGCGTTCGGAGAGACCCAGTACTTC	CASSFPGLAFGETQYF
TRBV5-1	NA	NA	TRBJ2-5	TGCGCCAGCAGCTTACGTGTGGGTACGCGGGAGACCCAGTACTTC	CASSLRVGTRETQYF
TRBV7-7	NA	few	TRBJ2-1	TGTGCCAGCAGCACTAACGGACTACCCGACAATGAGCAGTTCTTC	CASSTNGLPDNEQFF
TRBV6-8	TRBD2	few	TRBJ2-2	TGTGCCATCAGTGACTCACTAGCGGGCCCTCCGAACACCGGGGAGCTGTTTTTT	CAISDSLAGPPNTGELFF
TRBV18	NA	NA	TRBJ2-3	TGTGCCAGCTCAGCAATTAATGCAGATACGCAGTATTTT	CASSAINADTQYF
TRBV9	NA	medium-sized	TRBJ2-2	TGTGCCAGCAGCGGAACAACGTATACCGGGGAGCTGTTTTTT	CASSGTTYTGELFF
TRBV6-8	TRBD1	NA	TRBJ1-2	TGTGCCAGCAGTCGGACAGGGGTTAACTATGGCTACACCTTC	CASSRTGVNYGYTF
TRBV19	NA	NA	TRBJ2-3	TGTGCCAGTAGTGAGGGAGCTAGCACAGATACGCAGTATTTT	CASSEGASTDTQYF
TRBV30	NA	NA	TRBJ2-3	TGTGCCTGGAGTCCAACAGATACGCAGTATTTT	CAWSPTDTQYF
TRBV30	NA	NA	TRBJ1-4	TGTGCCTGGAGTGAAGGGAATTTTGAAAAACTGTTTTTT	CAWSEGNFEKLFF
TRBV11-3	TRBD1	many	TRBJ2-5	TGTGCCAGCAGCTTAGTCCGAATCGGGACAGGGGCAGGGGAGACCCAGTACTTC	CASSLVRIGTGAGETQYF
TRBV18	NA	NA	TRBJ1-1	TGTGCCAGCTCACCTCAGGGTGGGACTGAAGCTTTCTTT	CASSPQGGTEAFF
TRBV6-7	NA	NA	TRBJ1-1	TGTGCCAGCACCAGAACAGGGAAAGCTTTCTTT	CASTRTGKAFF
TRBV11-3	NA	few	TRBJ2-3	TGTGCCAGCAGCCCCCCCCTACGCACAGATACGCAGTATTTT	CASSPPLRTDTQYF
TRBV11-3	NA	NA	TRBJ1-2	TGTGCCAGCAGCTTAGGTTCCGGGTACTATGGCTACACCTTC	CASSLGSGYYGYTF
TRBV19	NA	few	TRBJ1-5	TGTGCCAGTAGTATAAATGTGAGGGCTGGTCAGCCCCAGCATTTT	CASSINVRAGQPQHF
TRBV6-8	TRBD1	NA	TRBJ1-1	TGTGCATCCCTCGGGACAGCGAACACTGAAGCTTTCTTT	CASLGTANTEAFF
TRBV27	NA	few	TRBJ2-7	TGTGCCAGCAGGGGACTCAACTTCGACGAGCAGTACTTC	CASRGLNFDEQYF
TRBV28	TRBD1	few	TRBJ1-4	TGTGCCAGCAGTCCCGGGACAGGGGGTGAAAAACTGTTTTTT	CASSPGTGGEKLFF
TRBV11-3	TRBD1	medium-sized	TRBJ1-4	TGTGCCAGCAGCCGGGGACAGATTAATGAAAAACTGTTTTTT	CASSRGQINEKLFF
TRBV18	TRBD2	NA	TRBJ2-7	TGTGCCAGCTCACCCCCACTAGCGCAACCGTTCTACGAGCAGTACTTC	CASSPPLAQPFYEQYF
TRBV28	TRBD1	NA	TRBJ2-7	TGTGCCAGCAGTCCTCCGGGACAGGGGGGCTCCTACGAGCAGTACTTC	CASSPPGQGGSYEQYF
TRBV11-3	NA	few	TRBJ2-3	TGTGCCAGCAGCCCCGTAGGAGGGTGGGAGTACTCAGATACGCAGTATTTT	CASSPVGGWEYSDTQYF
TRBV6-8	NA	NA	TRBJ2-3	TGTGCCAGCAGTGTCGGGGGGCCGGTTACAGATACGCAGTATTTT	CASSVGGPVTDTQYF
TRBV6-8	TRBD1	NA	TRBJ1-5	TGTGCCAGCGGGTGGACAGGTGATAGCAATCAGCCCCAGCATTTT	CASGWTGDSNQPQHF
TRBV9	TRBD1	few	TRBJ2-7	TGTGCCAGCAGCGTAGGTCCAGGGGGCTCCTACGAGCAGTACTTC	CASSVGPGGSYEQYF
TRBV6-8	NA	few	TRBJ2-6	TGTGCCAGCAGTTACGGGCAGAACGTCCTGACTTTC	CASSYGQNVLTF
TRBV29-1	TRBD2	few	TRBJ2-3	TGCAGCGGGAACGGACTAGCGGAGGGTTCAGATACGCAGTATTTT	CSGNGLAEGSDTQYF
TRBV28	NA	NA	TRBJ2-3	TGTGCCAGCAGTTTATCGTCAGGCCTAAGTGCTAGCACAGATACGCAGTATTTT	CASSLSSGLSASTDTQYF
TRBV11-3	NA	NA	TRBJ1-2	TGTGCCAGCAGCCCCTCCGATACCCCTCCTAACTATGGCTACACCTTC	CASSPSDTPPNYGYTF
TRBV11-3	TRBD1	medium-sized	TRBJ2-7	TGTGCCAGCAGCAAAGTTACCGACAGGGACCTCTACGAGCAGTACTTC	CASSKVTDRDLYEQYF
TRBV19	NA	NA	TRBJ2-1	TGTGCCAGTAGCGCCGGGGTCAATGAGCAGTTCTTC	CASSAGVNEQFF
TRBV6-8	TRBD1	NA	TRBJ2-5	TGTGCCAGCAGTGACACAGGGGTGGAGACCCAGTACTTC	CASSDTGVETQYF
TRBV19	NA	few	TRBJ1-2	TGTGCCAGTAGTATCGGCGACACCCCTTCTCGCACCTTC	CASSIGDTPSRTF
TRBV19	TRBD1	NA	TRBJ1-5	TGTGCCAGTAGTCTGTGGGACAGTAAGAATCAGCCCCAGCATTTT	CASSLWDSKNQPQHF
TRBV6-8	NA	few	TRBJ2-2	TGTGCCAGCAGTTACGCGAGCACCGGGGAGCTGTTTTTT	CASSYASTGELFF
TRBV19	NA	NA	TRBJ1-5	TGTGCCAGTACCGCAGACACCTACAATCAGCCCCAGCATTTT	CASTADTYNQPQHF
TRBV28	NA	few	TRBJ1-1	TGTGCCAGCAGTTGGTTGTGGGGGAACACTGAAGCTTTCTTT	CASSWLWGNTEAFF
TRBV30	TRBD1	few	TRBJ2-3	TGTGCCGGCGAAACTGGGGGGACAGGGGGCGCGACAGATACGCAGTATTTT	CAGETGGTGGATDTQYF
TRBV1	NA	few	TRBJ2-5	TGCGCCAGCAGCCAAGGAGTCGTGCGGGAGGCCGGCAGGGAGACCCAGTACTTC	CASSQGVVREAGRETQYF
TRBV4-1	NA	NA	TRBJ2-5	TGCGCCAGCAGCCAGAGTTTTAGTGGGCAAGAGACCCAGTACTTC	CASSQSFSGQETQYF
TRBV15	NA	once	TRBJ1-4	TGTGCCACCAGAACCGAAAATTCGACAACAACTAATGAAAAACTGTTTTTT	CATRTENSTTTNEKLFF
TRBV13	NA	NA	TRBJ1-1	TGTGCCAGCAGCTTAGGCAGCGCAGAATCCATGAACACTGAAGCTTTCTTT	CASSLGSAESMNTEAFF
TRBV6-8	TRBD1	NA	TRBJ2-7	TGTGCCAGCAGCAACCCGGGACAGGGGGCTACCTACGAGCAGTACTTC	CASSNPGQGATYEQYF
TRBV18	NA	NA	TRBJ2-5	TGTGCCAGCTCACCAGGGGGAGGACCGACCCAGTACTTC	CASSPGGGPTQYF
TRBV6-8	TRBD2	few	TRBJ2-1	TGTGCCAGCCTTCCTAGCGGAGGTGGGGATGAGCAGTTCTTC	CASLPSGGGDEQFF
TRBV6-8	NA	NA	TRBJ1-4	TGTGCCAGCAGCGATGACAGAAGGACTGAAAAACTGTTTTTT	CASSDDRRTEKLFF